This T cell receptor (beta chain) appears in the sequencing data of a study of T cells in Graves' hyperthyroidism and ophthalmopathy. The CDR3 is made up of 15 amino acids. After removal of 6 bases from V and 4 bases from J, the junction contained 9 bases not matched to a gene. Germline CDR1 reads MDHEN; CDR2 reads SYDVKM. Amplified regions were TCR beta CDR3 sequences from RNA transcripts. First-round RT-PCR of the TCR CDR3 relied on the HTBI primer set. MiXCR, applied by TCRdb to the multiplex PCR reads, yields one record per CDR3 protein. There are hundreds of thousands of distinct CDR3 sequences in the sample; roughly an eighth occur only once, and 9% to 9.5% lies in the top ten. This clonotype appeared many times.

The receptor was isolated from a woman under 30 with Graves' hyperthyroidism. The sequencing input was blood. The chain couples TRBV28 to TRBJ2-1; 7 bases map to TRBD1. The CDR3 DNA reads TGTGCCAGCAGGTCCGGGACAGTTACTTACAATGAGCAGTTCTTC. It translates to CASRSGTVTYNEQFF.